The entry that follows covers one T cell receptor (beta chain) sequence. What it binds is unknown. The junction departs from the called germline gene at one end, perhaps through a read error. The source of the sample is a study of OX40 agonist ivuxolimab in advanced cancers. Study details: Enrolled patients in dose escalation had cancers that were hepatocellular carcinoma, melanoma, renal cell or head and neck cancer. Participants averaged approximately 61 years of age (range about 23 to 79) and were around 80% male. Study results and limitations: Expanded clones tended on average to be more numerous among CD8+ T cells than CD4+. CD4+ and CD8+ blood T cells expanded clonally by week 6 at 0.1 to 3.0 mg/kg.

The data were produced by immunoSEQ multiplex PCR, yet TCRdb's version contains in-frame clones alone and is incomplete. In the table there are approximately 68,000 clones, roughly 84% of which are singletons. This sequence originates from an adult with an advanced solid tumor such as melanoma, head and neck, liver or kidney cancer. This material consisted of CD4+ or CD8+ T cells sorted from blood, taken in a trial of the OX40 agonist ivuxolimab.

CDR3 sequence reads: CASNQEGGPKDYGYTF. The CDR3 region has the DNA TGTGCCAGCAACCAAGAGGGGGGCCCGAAGGACTATGGCTACACCTTC. V gene TRBV4-2 combines with J gene TRBJ1-2, with D possibly matching TRBD1 (6 bases). The CDR3 contains 16 residues. Germline lookup yields CDR1 LGHNA and CDR2 YNFKEQ.